Below, one TCR beta chain is given with its context. The V gene's germline CDR1 is MGHRA and CDR2 YSYEKL. The CDR3 runs 16 residues. Trimming took off 0 bases at V and 9 bases at J, with 20 bases between the two ends. The data belong to a study of blood T cell repertoires in COVID-19. Method: immunoSEQ multiplex PCR; TCRdb's copy keeps in-frame clones and lacks some. The sample has some 77,000 clones; roughly 79% are singletons. Sequenced material: peripheral blood. The receptor was isolated from a woman in her seventies with acute or convalescent COVID-19. The rearrangement uses TRBV4-1 and TRBJ2-5; possibly TRBD2 for D (5 bases). CDR3 sequence: CASSQEPTAERAPQYF. The CDR3 DNA sequence: TGCGCCAGCAGCCAAGAGCCCACAGCGGAGAGGGCTCCCCAGTACTTC.